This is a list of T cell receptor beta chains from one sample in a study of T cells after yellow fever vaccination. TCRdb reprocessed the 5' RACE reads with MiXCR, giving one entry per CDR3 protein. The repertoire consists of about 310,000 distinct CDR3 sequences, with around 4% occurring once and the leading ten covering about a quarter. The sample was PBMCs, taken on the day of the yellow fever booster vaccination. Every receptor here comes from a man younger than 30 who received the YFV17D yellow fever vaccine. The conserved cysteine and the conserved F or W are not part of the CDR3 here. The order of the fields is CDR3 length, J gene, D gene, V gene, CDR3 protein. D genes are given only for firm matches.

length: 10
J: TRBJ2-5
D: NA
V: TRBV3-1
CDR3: ASSWSGKTQY

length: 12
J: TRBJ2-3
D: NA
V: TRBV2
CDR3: ASAPRTSYDTQY

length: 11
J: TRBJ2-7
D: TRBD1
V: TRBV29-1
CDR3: STWTGARDEQY

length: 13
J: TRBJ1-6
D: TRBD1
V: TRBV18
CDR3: ASSPVDRGRSPLH

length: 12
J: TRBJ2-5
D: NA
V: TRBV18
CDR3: ASSPIRSRETQY

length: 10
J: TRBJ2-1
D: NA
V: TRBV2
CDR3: ASSTTGIEQF

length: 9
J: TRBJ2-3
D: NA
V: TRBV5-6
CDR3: ASSWVDTQY

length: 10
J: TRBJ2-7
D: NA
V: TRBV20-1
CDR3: SASARPYEQY

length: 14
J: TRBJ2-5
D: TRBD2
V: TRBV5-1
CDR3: ASSLEASGGQETQY

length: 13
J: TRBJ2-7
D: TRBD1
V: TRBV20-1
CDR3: SARDGRGQAYEQY

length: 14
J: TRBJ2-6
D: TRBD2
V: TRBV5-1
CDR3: ASSRGLDSGANVLT

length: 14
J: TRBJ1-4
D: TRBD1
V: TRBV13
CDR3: ASSHRQGAGNEKLF

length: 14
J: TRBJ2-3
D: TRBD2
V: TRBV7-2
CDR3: ASSPGGLAGGDTQY

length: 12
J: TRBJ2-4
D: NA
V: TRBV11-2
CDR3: ASSFTGAKNIQY